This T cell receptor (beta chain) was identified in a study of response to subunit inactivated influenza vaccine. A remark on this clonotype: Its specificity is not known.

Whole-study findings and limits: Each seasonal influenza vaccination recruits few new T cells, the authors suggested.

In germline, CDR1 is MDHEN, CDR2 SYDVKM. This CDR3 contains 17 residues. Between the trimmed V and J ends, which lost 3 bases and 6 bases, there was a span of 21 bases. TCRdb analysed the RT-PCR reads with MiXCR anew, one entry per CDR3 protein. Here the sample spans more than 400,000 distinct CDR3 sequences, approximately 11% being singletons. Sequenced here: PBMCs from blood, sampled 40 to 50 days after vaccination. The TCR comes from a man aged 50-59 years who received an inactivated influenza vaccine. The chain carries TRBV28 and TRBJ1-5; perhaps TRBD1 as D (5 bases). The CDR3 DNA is TGTGCCAGCAGTTTTCAGTGGCGGTTTCAGGGTCCTCAGCCCCAGCATTTT. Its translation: CASSFQWRFQGPQPQHF.